Listed below are T cell receptor beta chains from one sample, sequenced in a study of T-cell reconstitution after alpha-beta-depleted transplantation in children. TCRdb itself ran the PCR reads through MiXCR, one entry per CDR3 protein. The top ten clones hold under 6% of a sample with roughly 790,000 distinct CDR3 sequences, 15% to 20% of them seen once. The source was PBMCs, mostly from graft donor cells, collected 360 days after TCRalphabeta/CD19-depleted stem cell transplant. The receptor set was obtained from a male patient younger than 18 who had a stem cell transplant for acute lymphoblastic leukemia, so the T cells may come from the graft donor. Both conserved end residues are part of each CDR3. Fields, in order: clone size, J gene, D gene, V gene, CDR3 DNA, CDR3 protein. A D gene is named only where the DNA matches it firmly. Rows give clone size only sometimes, using once, few, many, or a class for an expanded clone.

few TRBJ2-5 . TRBV15 TGTGCCACCAGCACAGAGAGGGTAGGGGCCGGGGAGACCCAGTACTTC CATSTERVGAGETQYF
. TRBJ2-5 TRBD1 TRBV4-1 TGCGCCAGCAGCCAACGACAGGGGGCTCCAGAGACCCAGTACTTC CASSQRQGAPETQYF
. TRBJ2-3 . TRBV24-1 TGTGCCACCAGCCTCGACGGGCCCACAGATACGCAGTATTTT CATSLDGPTDTQYF
. TRBJ2-7 TRBD2 TRBV20-1 TGCAGTGCTAGAGACCGCGTACTAGCGGGAGGTTTCGCCTCTCTCACCCTCTACGAGCAGTACTTC CSARDRVLAGGFASLTLYEQYF
few TRBJ1-4 TRBD1 TRBV11-1 TGTGCCAGCAGCGACCGGGACAGGGGGCGCATAACTAATGAAAAACTGTTTTTT CASSDRDRGRITNEKLFF
. TRBJ2-3 TRBD2 TRBV2 TGTGCCAGCAAAATAGCGGGAGGTTTGACAGATACGCAGTATTTT CASKIAGGLTDTQYF
. TRBJ2-5 . TRBV6-5 TGTGCCAGCAGTTACTCGAGGCACTTCCAAGAGACCCAGTACTTC CASSYSRHFQETQYF
once TRBJ2-3 TRBD2 TRBV2 TGTGCCAGCAGTGAGCGGGAGACGGCAGATACGCAGTATTTT CASSERETADTQYF
many TRBJ2-3 TRBD2 TRBV5-1 TGCGCCAGCAGCTTCTTAGCGGGAGTGAGGGATACGCAGTATTTT CASSFLAGVRDTQYF
. TRBJ2-5 . TRBV9 TGTGCCAGCAGCGTAGGACAGCTCCTTGAGACCCAGTACTTC CASSVGQLLETQYF
. TRBJ2-5 . TRBV5-5 TGTGCCAGCAGCTTGGTTAGGGTCAGGGAGTCATCCGAGACCCAGTACTTC CASSLVRVRESSETQYF
few TRBJ2-7 . TRBV5-1 TGCGCCAGCAGCTTCCCCCAGGGACGGGTAGGTGGCTACGAGCAGTACTTC CASSFPQGRVGGYEQYF
. TRBJ2-7 TRBD1 TRBV7-2 TGTGCCAGCAGCTTATATGGACAGGGGGCCATCGAGCAGTACTTC CASSLYGQGAIEQYF
. TRBJ1-1 . TRBV5-1 TGCGCCAGCAGCCCGTCGCCGGGGCGTAGGGACACTGAAGCTTTCTTT CASSPSPGRRDTEAFF
many TRBJ2-2 TRBD1 TRBV12-3/TRBV12-4 TGTGCCAGCAGCCGGACAGGGCCGAACACCGGGGAGCTGTTTTTT CASSRTGPNTGELFF
few TRBJ2-2 TRBD1 TRBV19 TGTGCCAGTAGTATGACAGGGAAGACCGGGGAGCTGTTTTTT CASSMTGKTGELFF